This section outlines one TCR beta chain sequence together with its context. The antigen is not known. As for time point: 2015-2016 season, pre-vaccination. The CDR3 length is 14 residues. The germline gives CDR1 SNHLY, CDR2 FYNNEI. The V segment lost 6 bases and the J segment 6 bases; nucleotides outside the gene matches: 6. These data come from a study of follicular helper T cells after annual influenza vaccination. Study-level information: Across the 2013-2014, 2014-2015 and 2015-2016 vaccination seasons, some subjects were resampled.

TCRB sequencing was done at Survey resolution level. Here immunoSEQ multiplex PCR was the method, and the copy in TCRdb shows in-frame clones only, minus some. The sample lists roughly 15,000 clones; roughly 80% were seen once. Findings and limits, study-wide: Successive annual vaccinations recalled a recurrent oligoclonal ICOS+CD38+ cTfh response with influenza-specific clonotypes.

The source of this sequence is an adult who received the influenza vaccine. The sequencing here drew on CXCR5- memory CD4+ T cells sorted from blood, taken on the day of influenza vaccination. This sequence joins TRBV2 and TRBJ2-2, with TRBD2 matching 8 bases. The CDR3 nucleotides are TGTGCCAGCAGATCGGGGGGGCCAGCCGGGGAGCTGTTTTTT. Its protein product is CASRSGGPAGELFF.